In this sample, the clone carrying this T cell receptor beta chain turned up a few times. One end of the junction does not line up with germline, which may come from a read error. Naive CD4+ cells had CD25+ Tregs removed. TCRdb independently ran MiXCR on the 5' RACE reads; one entry per CDR3 protein. The table shows roughly 54,000 distinct CDR3 sequences, with under 20% occurring only once. Looked up from germline, CDR1 is SGHTS and CDR2 is YDEGEE. The CDR3 runs 12 residues. This TCR derives from a female donor with breast cancer. The genes are TRBV5-8 and TRBJ2-7; D perhaps matches TRBD2 (5 bases). The material sequenced was naive CD4+ T cells sorted from blood. Stated subset: naive CD4+ T cells, CD4+CD45RA+CD25-. CDR3 sequence (DNA): TGTGCCAGCAGCTTGGACCAACAGAGGGCTCGCTTC. Its protein product is CASSLDQQRARF.